The 23 T cell receptor beta chains below all came from one sample that was sequenced in a study of blood T cell repertoires in COVID-19. Sequenced by immunoSEQ multiplex PCR; TCRdb stores in-frame clones only, minus some. The sample shows more than 85,000 clones, about 86% of them seen only once. The sequenced sample was PBMCs or T cells enriched from blood (not recorded which). The receptors were sampled from a woman aged 45-59 years who had recovered from COVID-19.

The V call is TRBV2, the J call TRBJ2-1, with a tentative D call TRBD2 (7 bases). The CDR3 is 13 residues long. Germline V CDR1 and CDR2: SNHLY, FYNNEI. The V gene lost 8 bases and the J gene lost 8 bases, with 16 bases spanning the gap. Here the CDR3 DNA reads TGTGCCAGCGAGGGACCGGGGGGCGATGAGCAGTTCTTC. This sequence encodes CASEGPGGDEQFF.

The V and J genes are TRBV30 and TRBJ1-5; 11 nucleotides agree with TRBD1. The CDR3 extends over 13 amino acids. Germline V CDR1 and CDR2: GTSNPN, SVGIG (reference sequence). V was pared by 5 bases and J by 6 bases, with 3 bases of the junction left unmatched. Written as DNA, the CDR3 is TGTGCCTGGGGGACAGGGGGTGCTCAGCCCCAGCATTTT. It encodes CAWGTGGAQPQHF.

The CDR3 loop reads CAWSVHHRQGWTGELFF. As DNA, the CDR3 is TGTGCCTGGAGTGTACATCACCGACAGGGTTGGACCGGGGAGCTGTTTTTT. The V gene is TRBV30, the J gene TRBJ2-2, with 7 bases lining up with TRBD1. Germline CDR1 is GTSNPN and CDR2 is SVGIG (reference sequence). The CDR3 totals 17 residues. The J segment lost 5 bases and the V segment lost 0 bases, leaving 12 bases of the junction unmatched.

This CDR3 is CASSLTGGGGRQPQHF. Here the CDR3 DNA reads TGTGCCAGCAGTTTAACCGGAGGCGGGGGGAGACAGCCCCAGCATTTT. The chain recombines TRBV27 with TRBJ1-5; a possible D gene is TRBD1 (5 bases). Trimming stripped 2 bases from V and 7 bases from J, with 18 bases between. CDR1 MNHEY and CDR2 SMNVEV come from the germline V gene (reference sequence). The length of the CDR3 is 16 residues.

V is TRBV10-2 and J is TRBJ1-1; 9 bases agree with TRBD1. The V gene's germline CDR1 is WSHSY and CDR2 SAAADI. This CDR3 region has 15 residues. V dropped 7 bases and J dropped 1; count of bases not matched to a gene: 7. CDR3 DNA sequence: TGCGCCAGCAACCATCCGGGACAGGGGAACACTGAAGCTTTCTTT. It yields the protein CASNHPGQGNTEAFF.

The chain joins TRBV7-3 to TRBJ1-1; 8 bases map to TRBD1. Germline assignment: CDR1 SGHTA and CDR2 FQGTGA. After removal of 5 bases from V and 4 bases from J, the junction contained 3 bases not matched to a gene. The CDR3 sequence is 13 residues long. CDR3 region: CASSATGGTEAFF. The CDR3 bases are TGTGCCAGCAGCGCCACAGGGGGCACTGAAGCTTTCTTT.

This chain joins TRBV7-9 and TRBJ1-5; the D is unclear. The CDR3 sequence is 12 residues long. Germline CDR1 is SEHNR and CDR2 is FQNEAQ (reference sequence). Trimming stripped 5 bases from V and 5 bases from J, with 7 bases between. The CDR3: CASSNGDQPQHF. As DNA, the CDR3 is TGTGCCAGCAGCAACGGAGATCAGCCCCAGCATTTT.

The chain couples TRBV11-3 to TRBJ2-5, with 12 nucleotides matching TRBD2. The CDR3 runs to 15 residues. J was trimmed by 5 bases and V by 0 bases; bases with no gene match: 1. CDR1 and CDR2 from the germline V gene are SGHNT and YENEEA. CDR3 region: CASSLEGLAGETQYF. The CDR3 bases are TGTGCCAGCAGCTTAGAGGGACTAGCGGGCGAGACCCAGTACTTC.

This rearrangement joins TRBV27 to TRBJ2-3; 7 positions match TRBD2. Trimming cost V 4 bases and J 3 bases; bases outside gene matches: 10. Germline V gene lookup returns CDR1 MNHEY and CDR2 SMNVEV (reference sequence). There are 16 residues in the CDR3. This chain's CDR3 is CASSSHSWGGTDTQYF. The CDR3 nucleotides are TGTGCCAGCAGTTCCCACTCATGGGGGGGTACAGATACGCAGTATTTT.

The V and J genes are TRBV19 and TRBJ2-3; the match to TRBD2 covers 12 bases. Germline CDR1 LNHDA, CDR2 SQIVND (reference sequence). The CDR3 totals 16 residues. With V trimmed by 5 bases and J by 1 base, 4 bases remained unmatched. CDR3 DNA sequence: TGTGCCAGTAGTTATAGACTAGCGGGGGGCACAGATACGCAGTATTTT. This translates into CASSYRLAGGTDTQYF.

The rearrangement links TRBV5-8 to TRBJ1-5; TRBD1 is a possible D gene (6 bases). CDR1 SGHTS and CDR2 YDEGEE come from the germline V gene. There are 13 residues in the CDR3. The V end lost 6 bases, the J end lost 4 bases, and 11 bases lay between the germline ends. The CDR3 coding sequence is TGTGCCAGCAACGACAGGTTTAATCAGCCCCAGCATTTT. This codes for CASNDRFNQPQHF.

The J gene is TRBJ1-2, the V gene TRBV5-1; possibly TRBD1 for D (6 bases). Per germline, CDR1 SGHRS and CDR2 YFSETQ. The CDR3 length is 13 residues. Trimming took off 9 bases at V and 2 bases at J, with 14 bases between the two ends. For the CDR3, the DNA is TGCGCCACCAGACAGGCACCCAACTATGGCTACACCTTC. It encodes CATRQAPNYGYTF.

The chain joins TRBV2 to TRBJ2-1; possible D gene TRBD2, 7 bases. The germline V gene has CDR1 SNHLY and CDR2 FYNNEI. CDR3 length: 16 amino acids. Trimming stripped 8 bases from V and 1 base from J, with 18 bases between. The CDR3 region is CASLRGGGYSYNEQFF. Written as DNA, the CDR3 is TGTGCCAGCCTGAGGGGAGGGGGTTATTCCTACAATGAGCAGTTCTTC.

This clone showed up just a few times. The chain is built from TRBV7-2 and TRBJ2-7; TRBD1 matches 7 bases. The J segment lost 1 base and the V segment lost 5 bases, leaving 5 bases of the junction unmatched. The CDR3 is 14 amino acids. From germline, CDR1 is SGHTA and CDR2 FQGNSA. The CDR3 region has the DNA TGTGCCAGCAGCCTCCCGGGACAGTCCTACGAGCAGTACTTC. It is translated as CASSLPGQSYEQYF.

V usage is TRBV2 and J usage is TRBJ1-2; 11 bases align to TRBD1. J gave up 7 bases and V 6 bases, and 7 bases lay outside the gene matches. The CDR3 is made up of 14 amino acids. Germline loops: CDR1 SNHLY, CDR2 FYNNEI. The CDR3 protein is CASSLRTGGLGYTF. For the CDR3, the DNA is TGTGCCAGCAGCCTAAGGACAGGGGGCCTTGGCTACACCTTC.

The genes are TRBV15 and TRBJ2-1; tentative D call: TRBD2 (5 bases). The CDR3 spans 14 residues. Germline V lookup: CDR1 LNHNV, CDR2 YYDKDF (reference sequence). V was trimmed by 0 bases and J by 8 bases, leaving 11 bases between them. DNA for the CDR3: TGTGCCACCAGCAGAGATGAGGGTTACGATGAGCAGTTCTTC. This translates into CATSRDEGYDEQFF.

This chain joins TRBV6-5 and TRBJ2-7; D uncertain. CDR3 size: 11 residues. In germline, CDR1 is MNHEY, CDR2 SVGAGI. V shed 10 bases and J shed 5 bases, with 12 bases lying between them. The CDR3, as DNA: TGTGCCACCAGCGTGGCCCACGAGCAGTACTTC. Protein: CATSVAHEQYF.

This clone has just one count. The chain has TRBV18 and TRBJ1-1, with D possibly being TRBD1 (5 bases). Germline V gene lookup returns CDR1 KGHSH and CDR2 LQKENI. Trimming removed 3 bases at V and 5 bases at J, with 16 bases between. CDR3 size: 15 residues. This chain's CDR3 is CASSPFLSGGTEAFF. In nucleotides, the CDR3 is TGTGCCAGCTCACCGTTCCTATCGGGGGGGACTGAAGCTTTCTTT.

V and J are TRBV12-3 or TRBV12-4 and TRBJ1-1; D call uncertain. The CDR3 covers 12 residues. The ends were cut back, 4 bases at V and 8 bases at J, with 11 bases in the middle. CDR3 nucleotide sequence: TGTGCCAGCAGTTCCTCCGGGAAAGAAGCTTTCTTT. Translation gives CASSSSGKEAFF.

This clone showed up just once. The V and J genes are TRBV4-1 and TRBJ2-3; 8 nucleotides agree with TRBD1. The germline gives CDR1 MGHRA, CDR2 YSYEKL. The CDR3 sequence is 14 residues long. V gave up 6 bases and J gave up 3 bases; unmatched junction bases: 5. The CDR3 nucleotides are TGCGCCAGCAGACTTGGACAGGGAACAGATACGCAGTATTTT. It translates to CASRLGQGTDTQYF.

The chain links TRBV18 to TRBJ1-5, with D unresolved. The CDR3 contains 16 residues. CDR1 is KGHSH and CDR2 is LQKENI in the germline V gene. Trimming removed 2 bases at V and 0 bases at J, with 11 bases between. CDR3 DNA: TGTGCCAGCTCACCAACACTAACCTATAGCAATCAGCCCCAGCATTTT. This translates into CASSPTLTYSNQPQHF.

V and J are TRBV5-1 and TRBJ2-7; TRBD2 matches 7 bases. CDR3 length: 17 residues. The germline V gene has CDR1 SGHRS and CDR2 YFSETQ. V dropped 3 bases and J dropped 0; count of bases not matched to a gene: 12. The CDR3 protein is CASSSTTSAQSSYEQYF. CDR3 coding DNA: TGCGCCAGCAGCTCCACTACTAGCGCCCAGAGCTCCTACGAGCAGTACTTC.

The count of this clone is one. The J gene is TRBJ1-4, the V gene TRBV11-2; D is uncertain. The CDR3 has 15 residues. CDR1 is SGHAT, CDR2 FQNNGV, per germline. Deletions cut 2 bases from V and 0 bases from J, with 7 bases between. The CDR3 loop is CASSLFLATNEKLFF. DNA for the CDR3: TGTGCCAGCAGCTTATTCCTTGCAACTAATGAAAAACTGTTTTTT.